The clone carrying this T cell receptor (beta chain) was observed a few times. Its antigen is not known. This entry belongs to a study of cytomegalovirus exposure and HLA in healthy donors. Study-wide points: Presence/absence analyses took donor sequencing depth as roughly uniform. Cytomegalovirus status was reportedly diagnosed by the classifier with high specificity and sensitivity.

Both 60 Vbeta primers and 13 Jbeta primers went into the PCR. This table comes from immunoSEQ multiplex PCR, and its TCRdb copy is limited to in-frame clones, with some not included. The table has approximately 150,000 clones, around three quarters seen once. This receptor was identified in a man between 40 and 49 years old in good health and CMV-seronegative. The source material was PBMCs.

The CDR3 DNA follows: TGTGCCACCAGCAGAGAGGGGGGGAACTCGGGAGAGCAGTACTTC. Amino acid sequence: CATSREGGNSGEQYF. The chain is built from TRBV15 and TRBJ2-7, with 7 bases identical to TRBD2. This CDR3 has 15 amino acids. Germline V CDR1 and CDR2: LNHNV, YYDKDF (reference sequence). V was clipped by 0 bases and J by 7 bases; unmatched bases: 9.